This T cell receptor (beta chain) was captured by sequencing in a study of OX40 agonist ivuxolimab in advanced cancers. Whole-study results and caveats: The authors also found low normalized T-cell clonal expansion in some nonresponders.

This clone was observed a single time. As yet, its antigen is unknown. Only in-frame clones appear in the TCRdb table, and some are missing; sequencing was by immunoSEQ multiplex PCR. The sample includes roughly 80,000 clones, 80% to 95% of them seen just once. The starting material was CD4+ or CD8+ T cells sorted from blood, obtained in a trial of the OX40 agonist ivuxolimab. The origin of this receptor is an adult with an advanced solid tumor such as melanoma, head and neck, liver or kidney cancer.

This CDR3 is CASSPGDPGPPLHF. For the CDR3, the DNA is TGTGCCAGCAGCCCCGGTGACCCCGGGCCACCCCTCCACTTT. This chain joins TRBV7-9 and TRBJ1-6; unclear D gene. The germline V gene has CDR1 SEHNR and CDR2 FQNEAQ (reference sequence). V was pared by 5 bases and J by 11 bases, with 16 bases between. This CDR3 contains 14 residues.